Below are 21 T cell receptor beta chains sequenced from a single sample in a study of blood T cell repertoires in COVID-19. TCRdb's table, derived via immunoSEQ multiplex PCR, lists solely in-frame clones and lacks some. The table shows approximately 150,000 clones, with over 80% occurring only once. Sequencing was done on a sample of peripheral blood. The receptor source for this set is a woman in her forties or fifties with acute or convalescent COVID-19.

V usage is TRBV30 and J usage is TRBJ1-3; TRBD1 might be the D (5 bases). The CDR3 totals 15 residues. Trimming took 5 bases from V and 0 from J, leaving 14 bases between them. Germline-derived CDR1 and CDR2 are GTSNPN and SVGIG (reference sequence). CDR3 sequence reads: CAWGPGTPSGNTIYF. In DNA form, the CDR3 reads TGTGCCTGGGGACCGGGGACTCCCTCTGGAAACACCATATATTTT. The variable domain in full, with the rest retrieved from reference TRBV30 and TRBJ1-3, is SQTIHQWPATLVQPVGSPLSLECTVEGTSNPNLYWYRQAAGRGLQLLFYSVGIGQISSEVPQNLSASRPQDRQFILSSKKLLLSDSGFYLCAWGPGTPSGNTIYFGEGSWLTVV.

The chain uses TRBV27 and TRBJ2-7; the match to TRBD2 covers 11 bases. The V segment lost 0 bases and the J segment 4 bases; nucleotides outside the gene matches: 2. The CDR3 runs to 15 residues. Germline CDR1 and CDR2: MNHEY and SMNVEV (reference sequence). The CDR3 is CASSLSVAGGYEQYF. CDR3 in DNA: TGTGCCAGCAGTTTATCCGTAGCGGGAGGGTACGAGCAGTACTTC.

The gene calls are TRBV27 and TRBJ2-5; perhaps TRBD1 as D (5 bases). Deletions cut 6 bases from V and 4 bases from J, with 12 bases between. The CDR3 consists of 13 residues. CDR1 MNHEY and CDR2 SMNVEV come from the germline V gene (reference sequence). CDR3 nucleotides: TGTGCCAGCAGCCTAAGGGGATCAGAGACCCAGTACTTC. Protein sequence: CASSLRGSETQYF.

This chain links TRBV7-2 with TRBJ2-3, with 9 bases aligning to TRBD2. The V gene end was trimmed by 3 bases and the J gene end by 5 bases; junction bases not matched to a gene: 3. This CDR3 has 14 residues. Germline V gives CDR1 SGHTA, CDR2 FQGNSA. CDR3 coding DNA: TGTGCCAGCAGCTTGGGACTAGCCAGAGATACGCAGTATTTT. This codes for CASSLGLARDTQYF.

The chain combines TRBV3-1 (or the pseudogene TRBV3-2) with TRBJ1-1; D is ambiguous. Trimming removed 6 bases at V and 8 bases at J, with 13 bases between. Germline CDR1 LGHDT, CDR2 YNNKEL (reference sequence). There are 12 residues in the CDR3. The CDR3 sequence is CASSGDTVEAFF. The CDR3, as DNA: TGTGCCAGCAGTGGTGATACAGTCGAAGCTTTCTTT.

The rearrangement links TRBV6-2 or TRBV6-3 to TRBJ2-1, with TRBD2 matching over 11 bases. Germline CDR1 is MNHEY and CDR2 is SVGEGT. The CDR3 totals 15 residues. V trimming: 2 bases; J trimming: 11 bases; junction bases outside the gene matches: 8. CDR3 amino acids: CASSYAGTSGLQQFF. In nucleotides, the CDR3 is TGTGCCAGCAGTTACGCCGGGACTAGCGGCCTCCAGCAGTTCTTC.

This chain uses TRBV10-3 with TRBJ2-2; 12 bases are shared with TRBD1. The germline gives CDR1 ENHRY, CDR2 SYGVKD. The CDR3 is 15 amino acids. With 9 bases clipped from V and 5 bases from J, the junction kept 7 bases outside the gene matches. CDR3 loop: CAISGTGGRTGELFF. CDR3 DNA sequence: TGTGCCATTTCCGGGACAGGGGGCAGAACCGGGGAGCTGTTTTTT.

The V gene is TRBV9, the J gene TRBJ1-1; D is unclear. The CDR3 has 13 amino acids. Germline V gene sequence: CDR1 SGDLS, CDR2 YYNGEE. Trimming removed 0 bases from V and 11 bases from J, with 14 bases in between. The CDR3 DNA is TGTGCCAGCAGCGTAGATGGGCGAGGGTTGGCTTTCTTT. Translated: CASSVDGRGLAFF.

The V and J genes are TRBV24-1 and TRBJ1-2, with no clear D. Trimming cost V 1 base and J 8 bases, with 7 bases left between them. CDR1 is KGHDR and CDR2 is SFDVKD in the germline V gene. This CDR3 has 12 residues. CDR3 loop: CATSDFGGGYTF. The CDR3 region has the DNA TGTGCCACCAGTGATTTTGGAGGAGGCTACACCTTC.

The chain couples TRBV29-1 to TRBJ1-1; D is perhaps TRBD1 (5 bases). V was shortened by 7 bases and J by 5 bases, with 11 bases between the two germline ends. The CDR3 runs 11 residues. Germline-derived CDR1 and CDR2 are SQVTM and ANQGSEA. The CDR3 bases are TGCAGCGCCCTAGGGGATACTGAAGCTTTCTTT. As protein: CSALGDTEAFF.

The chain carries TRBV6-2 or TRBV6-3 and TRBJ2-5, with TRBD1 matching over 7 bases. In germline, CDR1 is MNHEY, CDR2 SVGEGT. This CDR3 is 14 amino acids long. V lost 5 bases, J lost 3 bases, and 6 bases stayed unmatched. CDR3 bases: TGTGCCAGCAGTCGTACCGGGACAGAAGAGACCCAGTACTTC. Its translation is CASSRTGTEETQYF.

CDR3 sequence (DNA): TGTGCCAGTAGTATTTGGTCAGGGTCCGGAAACACCATATATTTT. Protein sequence: CASSIWSGSGNTIYF. The J gene is TRBJ1-3, the V gene TRBV19; a possible D gene is TRBD1 (5 bases). Germline V CDR1 and CDR2: LNHDA, SQIVND (reference sequence). Trimming pared 3 bases from V and 4 bases from J, leaving 13 bases between. This CDR3 is 15 amino acids long. The entire variable domain, with the rest obtained from reference TRBV19 and TRBJ1-3, is as follows: DGGITQSPKYLFRKEGQNVTLSCEQNLNHDAMYWYRQDPGQGLRLIYYSQIVNDFQKGDIAEGYSVSREKKESFPLTVTSAQKNPTAFYLCASSIWSGSGNTIYFGEGSWLTVV.

CDR3: CASSIGGNEKLFF. The CDR3 coding sequence is TGTGCCAGTAGTATAGGCGGGAATGAAAAACTGTTTTTT. This chain links TRBV19 with TRBJ1-4, with D hard to call. The length of the CDR3 is 13 residues. Trimming pared 1 base from V and 5 bases from J, leaving 5 bases between. Germline loops: CDR1 LNHDA, CDR2 SQIVND (reference sequence).

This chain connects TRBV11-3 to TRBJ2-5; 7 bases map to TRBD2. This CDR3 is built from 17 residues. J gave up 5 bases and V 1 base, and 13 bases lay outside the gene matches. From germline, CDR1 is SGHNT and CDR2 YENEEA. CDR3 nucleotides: TGTGCCAGCAGCTTAGGCGTTAGCGGGTACCAAAGTGAGACCCAGTACTTC. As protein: CASSLGVSGYQSETQYF.

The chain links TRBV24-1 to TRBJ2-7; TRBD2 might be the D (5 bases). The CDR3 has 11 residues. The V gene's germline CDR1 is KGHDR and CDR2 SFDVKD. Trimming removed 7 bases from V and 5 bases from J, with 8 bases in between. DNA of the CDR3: TGTGCCACCAGCGAGGGAAACGAGCAGTACTTC. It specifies CATSEGNEQYF.

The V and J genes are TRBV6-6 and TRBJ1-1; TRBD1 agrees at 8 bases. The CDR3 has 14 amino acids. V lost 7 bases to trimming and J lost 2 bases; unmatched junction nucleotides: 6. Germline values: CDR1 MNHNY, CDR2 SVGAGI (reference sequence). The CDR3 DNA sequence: TGTGCCAGCACCGGACAGGGAATTAACACTGAAGCTTTCTTT. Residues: CASTGQGINTEAFF.

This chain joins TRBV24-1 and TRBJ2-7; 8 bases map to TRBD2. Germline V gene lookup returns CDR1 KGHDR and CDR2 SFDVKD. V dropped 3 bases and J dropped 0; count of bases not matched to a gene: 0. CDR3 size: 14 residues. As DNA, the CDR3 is TGTGCCACCAGTGATAGCGGGAGCTCCTACGAGCAGTACTTC. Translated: CATSDSGSSYEQYF.

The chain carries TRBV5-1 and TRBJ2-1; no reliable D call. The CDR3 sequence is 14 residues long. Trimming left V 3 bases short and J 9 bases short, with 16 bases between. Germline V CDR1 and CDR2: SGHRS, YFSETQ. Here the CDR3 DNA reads TGCGCCAGCAGCTCTCATCGAACAGACACTGAGCAGTTCTTC. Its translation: CASSSHRTDTEQFF.

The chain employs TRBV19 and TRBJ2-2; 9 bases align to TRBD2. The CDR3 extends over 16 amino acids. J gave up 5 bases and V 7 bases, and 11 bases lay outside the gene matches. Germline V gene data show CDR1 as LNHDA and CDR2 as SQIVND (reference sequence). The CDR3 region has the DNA TGTGCCAGTACGGTAGCGCGGCTAGCGGGAACCGGGGAGCTGTTTTTT. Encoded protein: CASTVARLAGTGELFF.

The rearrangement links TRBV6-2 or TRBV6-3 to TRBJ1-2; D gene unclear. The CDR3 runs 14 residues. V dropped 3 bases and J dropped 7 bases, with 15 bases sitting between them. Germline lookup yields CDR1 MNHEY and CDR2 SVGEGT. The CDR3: CASSYMGALAGYTF. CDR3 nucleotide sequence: TGTGCCAGCAGTTATATGGGCGCACTGGCTGGCTACACCTTC.

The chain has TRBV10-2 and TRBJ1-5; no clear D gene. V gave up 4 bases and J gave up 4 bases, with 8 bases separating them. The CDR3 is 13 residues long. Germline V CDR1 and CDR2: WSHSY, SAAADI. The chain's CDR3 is CASSVSGNQPQHF. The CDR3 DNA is TGCGCCAGCAGTGTGAGTGGTAATCAGCCCCAGCATTTT.